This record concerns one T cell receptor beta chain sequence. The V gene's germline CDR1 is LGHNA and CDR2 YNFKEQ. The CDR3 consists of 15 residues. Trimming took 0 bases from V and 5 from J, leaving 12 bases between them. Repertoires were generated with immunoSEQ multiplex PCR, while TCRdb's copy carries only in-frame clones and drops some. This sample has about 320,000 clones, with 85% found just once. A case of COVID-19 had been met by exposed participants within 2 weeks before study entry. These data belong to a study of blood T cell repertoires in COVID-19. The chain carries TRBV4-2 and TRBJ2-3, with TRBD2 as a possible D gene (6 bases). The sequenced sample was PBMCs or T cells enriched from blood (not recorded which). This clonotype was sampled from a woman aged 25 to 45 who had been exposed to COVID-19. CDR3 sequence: CASSQDEGRLDTQYF. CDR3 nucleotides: TGTGCCAGCAGCCAAGATGAAGGGAGGCTAGATACGCAGTATTTT.